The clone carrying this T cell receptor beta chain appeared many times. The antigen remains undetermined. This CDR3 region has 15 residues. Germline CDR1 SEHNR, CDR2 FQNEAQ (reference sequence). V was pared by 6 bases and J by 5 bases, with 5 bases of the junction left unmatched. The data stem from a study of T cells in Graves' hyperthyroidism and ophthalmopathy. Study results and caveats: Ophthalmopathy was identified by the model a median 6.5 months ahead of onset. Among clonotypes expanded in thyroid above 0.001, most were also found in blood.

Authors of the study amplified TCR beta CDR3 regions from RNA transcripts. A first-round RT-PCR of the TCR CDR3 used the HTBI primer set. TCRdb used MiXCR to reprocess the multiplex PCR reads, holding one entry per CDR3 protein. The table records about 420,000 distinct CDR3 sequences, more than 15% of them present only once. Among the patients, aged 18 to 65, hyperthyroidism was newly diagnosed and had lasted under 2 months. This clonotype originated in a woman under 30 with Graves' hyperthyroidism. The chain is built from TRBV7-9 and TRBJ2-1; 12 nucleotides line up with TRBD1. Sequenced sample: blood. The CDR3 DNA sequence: TGTGCCAGCAGGAGGGGACAGGGGGCGCACAATGAGCAGTTCTTC. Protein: CASRRGQGAHNEQFF.